Detailed here is one T cell receptor beta chain. This clonotype was counted a few times. Its target antigen remains unknown. There are no base qualities to consult, and no much larger clone falls within one base. From its cysteine to its phenylalanine, the CDR3 spans 16 amino acids. Only the CDR3 part of the read is kept: 48 bases, read in frame from the first base. For CDR1 and CDR2, the germline V gene lists MDHEN and SYDVKM. V loses 3 bases, J loses 5 bases, and the germline ends lie 18 bases apart. Library construction relied on RT-PCR. The data were produced on an Illumina HiSeq 2500. TCRdb redid the processing of the public reads, applying fastp at Q25 and MiXCR, and retained in-frame beta chains. Rows matching on CDR3 protein sequence are summarized as one entry with the most common DNA and genes. The sample yields about 620,000 distinct CDR3 sequences; approximately 11% were counted once. The ten largest clones add up to 9.5% to 11% of the sample.

The data originate from a study of response to subunit inactivated influenza vaccine (dated by TCRdb to the late 2010s). As for the study more broadly: The study used deep quantitative T cell receptor repertoire profiling to track responses to a trivalent subunit inactivated influenza vaccine.

Results and caveats for the whole study, not just this receptor: The authors proposed that each seasonal influenza vaccination may bring in only a limited number of new T cells.

These data were also filed under a second study, of T cells expressing NK-cell markers. The second study, in turn, reports: TCR beta cDNA libraries were prepared using 5'RACE template switching, which introduced a universal primer site and unique molecular identifiers. Three sorted T-cell subsets (CD3+CD56+NKG2C+, CD3+CD56+NKG2C- and CD3+CD56-NKG2C+) from under 10 donors had their TCR beta-chain repertoires profiled. Among the eight sequenced donors, only one was HCMV-seronegative, while the other seven were HCMV-seropositive. To restrict sorting to alphabetaTCR-expressing T cells, an anti-gammadeltaTCR antibody was added in several experiments. In six donors, the dominant CD3+CD56+NKG2C+ clonotypes were among the top 10 CD8+ clonotypes and accounted for roughly 1.0-8% of CD8+ T cells. Those dominant clonotypes were again the most abundant among CD3+CD56-NKG2C+ cells in a few donors, at roughly 25-60.1%. Whether the expanded NKG2C-expressing T cell clones were specific for HCMV antigens remained unclear. The study sequenced eight donors, all healthy volunteers chosen at random: three men and five women. HCMV-specific IgG was detected in serum with a commercial ELISA kit to determine HCMV serostatus. Ficoll density gradient centrifugation was used to isolate peripheral blood mononuclear cells from blood. Bulk peripheral blood T-cell repertoires were additionally sequenced from unsorted PBMC for 5 or 6 donors. cDNA synthesis was primed from the TCR beta constant segment and was followed by two successive PCR amplification steps. Sequencing of the libraries produced 2 x 150 bp reads on Illumina HiSeq 2000/2500, MiSeq or NextSeq. MIGEC was used to demultiplex reads and group the reads by UMI, and MiTCR was used to assemble and quantify clonotypes. To exclude erroneous sequences, any TCR cDNA sequence not supported by at least two reads was discarded. The tcR package was used for downstream repertoire analysis, with clonotypes matched between fractions based on CDR3 nucleotide sequence plus V segment. VDJmatch was used to annotate antigen specificity against VDJdb, with one amino acid substitution in CDR3 permitted.

The sample consisted of PBMCs from blood, taken on the day of vaccination. This receptor chain uses TRBV28 and TRBJ2-3; TRBD1 is a weak D gene call, 7 bases matching. The source is a man between 50 and 59 years old who received an inactivated influenza vaccine. Donor details come from another sample of the same person, matched by shared clones. DNA sequence: TGTGCCAGCAGTTTGGAGGGGGCGCTTCCTAGAGATACGCAGTATTTT. It is translated as CASSLEGALPRDTQYF.